Reported below is one T cell receptor (beta chain). The data are from a study of blood T cell repertoires in COVID-19. Study as a whole: PBMCs, B-cell-depleted T cells, or T cells were the source of the cDNA or gDNA that made up the material.

Clinical history reported by participants formed the basis on which cohorts were assigned. Germline trimming cut 5 bases from V and 4 bases from J; bases unmatched to any gene: 8. In germline, CDR1 is SGHTA, CDR2 FQGNSA. The CDR3 contains 16 residues. Sequencing used immunoSEQ multiplex PCR; TCRdb keeps in-frame clones, though not all of them. The sample includes around 140,000 clones, roughly 85% of them seen just once. The TCR comes from a man in his fifties who had recovered from COVID-19. The chain is built from TRBV7-2 and TRBJ2-3; 11 bases map to TRBD1. The sequencing input was PBMCs or T cells enriched from blood (not recorded which). The CDR3 is CASSVRDRGNADTQYF. CDR3 DNA: TGTGCCAGCAGCGTACGGGACAGGGGGAACGCAGATACGCAGTATTTT.